This TCR beta chain was profiled in a study of PD-1 blockade in classical Hodgkin lymphoma (dated by TCRdb to between 2020 and 2021). For context, the study as a whole: Nivolumab dosing was 3 mg/kg intravenously every 2 weeks, continuing until either disease progression or unacceptable toxicity. A peripheral blood immune signature of response to PD-1 blockade in classical Hodgkin lymphoma was defined using TCR beta sequencing and CyTOF. Study-level results and caveats: Lower diversity was seen in patients whose nivolumab began less than 1 year after ASCT, and these patients were left out of later analyses so that immune reconstitution would not confound the results. Trial patients with a complete response had baseline diversity similar to that of newly diagnosed patients, while partial responders and progressors had significantly lower diversity. Only a single clinical trial cohort was studied, and what caused the repertoire differences, possibly disease activity or prior therapy, remained undefined. By C4D1, a significant rise was seen in CD4+ TCR diversity but not in CD8+ TCR diversity (p=0.0027 vs p=0.16), and the rise was most apparent among complete responders (p=0.02). Baseline TCR diversity was reported as lower in newly diagnosed patients than in healthy donors, and lower still in relapsed/refractory patients.

Spanning cysteine to phenylalanine, the CDR3 consists of 15 amino acids. The read is trimmed to its CDR3 DNA, 45 bases read in frame from base 1. Looking up the germline V gene yields CDR1 LGHNA and CDR2 YNFKEQ. The junction carries 8 bases between V and J, which are trimmed by 0 bases and 2 bases respectively. The time point label, read with the paper, signifies: cycle 2 day 1 (C2D1) of nivolumab. Relapse after autologous stem cell transplantation had occurred in all trial patients, and cohorts A, B and C were distinguished by prior brentuximab vedotin exposure. The trial cohort was composed of 56 patients with relapsed/refractory classical Hodgkin lymphoma, for whom complete response, partial response or progressive disease was recorded as best overall response. In the multi-cohort phase II CheckMate 205 trial, trial patients received single-agent nivolumab. Best overall response was determined by an independent review committee according to the 2007 International Working Group response criteria. Trial PBMCs were collected just before the start of nivolumab (C1D1) and during therapy at cycle 2 day 1 and cycle 4 day 1. Peripheral blood was collected in 8 mL Vacutainer Cell Preparation Tubes, from which PBMCs were isolated by centrifugation and then cryopreserved.

In regard to this clone: No cognate antigen has been identified for it. The sample holds no much larger clone one base away, and base qualities are not on file.

Genomic DNA was isolated using the Qiagen DNeasy kit from unsorted PBMCs as well as from negatively selected CD4+ and CD8+ fractions. Amplification of TCR beta CDR3 regions was done by immunoSEQ multiplex PCR with primers that anneal to V and J segments. A synthetic immune receptor repertoire was used to minimize amplification bias, and any residual bias was removed computationally once sequencing was done. The published analysis was carried out like this. Repertoire diversity was quantified as the Shannon entropy index using custom Python scripts. The unsorted, CD4+ and CD8+ repertoires were each analyzed separately, with the exception of combined analyses, where CD4+ and CD8+ sequences were merged in silico. A clone was considered expanded if an increase in frequency of at least 2-fold after treatment relative to C1D1 was found, and a pseudocount of 0.5 was applied to clones undetected at baseline. Clones with 0 or 1 copy at C1D1 were classified as singleton clones, and clones with 2 or more copies were classified as non-singleton clones. Clones expanded in unsorted samples were assigned a CD4+, CD8+ or unknown annotation through matching of protein sequences in sorted samples from the same patient. Wilcoxon tests were applied to paired samples to test diversity changes from C1D1 to C4D1. Imported from immuneACCESS, the table was reduced by TCRdb to in-frame sequences with V and J called. These copies leave out some clones; in studies compared against another copy, an unresolved V gene accounts for under half, and the cause of the remainder is not known. V and J calls and clone size follow that table, whereas D and trimming were derived from the DNA. Present in this sample are 35,000 or so clones, 69% of which were seen just once. The ten largest clonotypes hold roughly 13% of the sample.

The origin of this receptor is a human donor with classical Hodgkin lymphoma. In this chain, TRBV4-2 is recombined with TRBJ2-1; the D segment cannot be called with confidence. This specimen consisted of peripheral blood mononuclear cells (PBMCs), obtained before the second cycle of nivolumab. CDR3 sequence: CASSQDRPAYNEQFF. The bases are TGTGCCAGCAGCCAAGATCGACCGGCCTACAATGAGCAGTTCTTC.